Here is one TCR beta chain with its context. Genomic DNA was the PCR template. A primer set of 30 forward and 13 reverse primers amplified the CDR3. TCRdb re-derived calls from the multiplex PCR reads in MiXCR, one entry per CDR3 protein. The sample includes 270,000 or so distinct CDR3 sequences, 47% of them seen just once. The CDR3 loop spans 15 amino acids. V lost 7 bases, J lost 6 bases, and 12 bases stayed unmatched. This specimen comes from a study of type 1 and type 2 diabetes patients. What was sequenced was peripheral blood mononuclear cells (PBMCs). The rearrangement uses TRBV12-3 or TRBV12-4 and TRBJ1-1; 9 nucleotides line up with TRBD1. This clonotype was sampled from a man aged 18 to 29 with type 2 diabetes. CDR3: CASTSGQGVGSEAFF. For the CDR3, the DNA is TGTGCCAGCACCTCGGGACAGGGAGTGGGTTCTGAAGCTTTCTTT.